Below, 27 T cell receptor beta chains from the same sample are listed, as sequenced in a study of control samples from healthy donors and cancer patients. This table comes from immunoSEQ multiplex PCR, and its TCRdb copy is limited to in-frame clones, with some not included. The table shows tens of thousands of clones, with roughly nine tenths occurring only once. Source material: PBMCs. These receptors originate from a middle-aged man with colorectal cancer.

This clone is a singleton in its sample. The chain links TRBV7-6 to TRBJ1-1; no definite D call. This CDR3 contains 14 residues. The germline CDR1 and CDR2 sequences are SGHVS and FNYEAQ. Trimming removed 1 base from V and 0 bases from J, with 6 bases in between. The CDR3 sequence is CASSLGSVNTEAFF. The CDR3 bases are TGTGCCAGCAGCTTAGGTAGTGTGAACACTGAAGCTTTCTTT.

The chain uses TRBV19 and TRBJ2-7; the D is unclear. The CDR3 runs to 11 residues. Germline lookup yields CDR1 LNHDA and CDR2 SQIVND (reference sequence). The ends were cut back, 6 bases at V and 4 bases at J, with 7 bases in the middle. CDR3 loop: CASREGYEQYF. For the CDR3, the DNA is TGTGCCAGTAGGGAAGGTTACGAGCAGTACTTC.

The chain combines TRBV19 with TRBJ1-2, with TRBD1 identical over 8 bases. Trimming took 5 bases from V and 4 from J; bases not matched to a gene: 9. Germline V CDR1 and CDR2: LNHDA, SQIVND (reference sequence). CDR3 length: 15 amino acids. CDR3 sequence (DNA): TGTGCCAGTAGTCACCGGGACAGGAGCTTCTATGGCTACACCTTC. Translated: CASSHRDRSFYGYTF.

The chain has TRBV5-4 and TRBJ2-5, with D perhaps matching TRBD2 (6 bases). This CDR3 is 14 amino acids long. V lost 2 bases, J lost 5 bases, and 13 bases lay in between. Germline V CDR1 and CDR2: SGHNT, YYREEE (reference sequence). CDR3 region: CASSFTGVGETQYF. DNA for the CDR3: TGTGCCAGCAGCTTTACGGGGGTAGGGGAGACCCAGTACTTC. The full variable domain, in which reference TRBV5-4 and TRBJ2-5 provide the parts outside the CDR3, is ETGVTQSPTHLIKTRGQQVTLRCSSQSGHNTVSWYQQALGQGPQFIFQYYREEENGRGNFPPRFSGLQFPNYSSELNVNALELDDSALYLCASSFTGVGETQYFGPGTRLLVL.

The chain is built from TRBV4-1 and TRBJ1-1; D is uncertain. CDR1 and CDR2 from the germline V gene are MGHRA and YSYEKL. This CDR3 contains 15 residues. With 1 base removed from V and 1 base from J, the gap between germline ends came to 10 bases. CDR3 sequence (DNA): TGCGCCAGCAGCCAAGTCACGGTCAGGAACACTGAAGCTTTCTTT. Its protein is CASSQVTVRNTEAFF.

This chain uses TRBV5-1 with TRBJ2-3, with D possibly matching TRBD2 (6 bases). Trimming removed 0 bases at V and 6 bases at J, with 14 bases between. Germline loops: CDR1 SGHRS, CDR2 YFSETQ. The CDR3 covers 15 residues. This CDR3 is CASSLALTSYDTQYF. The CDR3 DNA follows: TGCGCCAGCAGCTTGGCCTTGACTAGTTACGATACGCAGTATTTT.

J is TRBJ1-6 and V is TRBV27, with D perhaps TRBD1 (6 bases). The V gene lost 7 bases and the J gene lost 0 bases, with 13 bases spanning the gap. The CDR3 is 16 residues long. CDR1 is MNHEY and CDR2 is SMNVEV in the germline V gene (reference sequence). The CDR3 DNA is TGTGCCAGCAAGGGGGACGGACACTCCTATAATTCACCCCTCCACTTT. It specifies CASKGDGHSYNSPLHF.

The CDR3 sequence: CASSFRGRAIDTQYF. The CDR3 coding sequence is TGCGCCAGCAGCTTCCGCGGGAGGGCCATCGATACGCAGTATTTT. The J gene is TRBJ2-3, the V gene TRBV5-1; the match to TRBD2 covers 9 bases. Germline CDR1 is SGHRS and CDR2 is YFSETQ. J was trimmed by 6 bases and V by 2 bases; bases with no gene match: 7. This CDR3 contains 15 residues.

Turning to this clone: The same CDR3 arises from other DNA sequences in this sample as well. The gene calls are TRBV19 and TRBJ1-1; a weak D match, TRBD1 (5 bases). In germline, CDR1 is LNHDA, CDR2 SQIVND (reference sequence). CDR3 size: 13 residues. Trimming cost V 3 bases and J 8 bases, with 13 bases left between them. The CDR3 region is CASSISGRTEAFF. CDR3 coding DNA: TGTGCCAGTAGTATTAGTGGGCGGACAGAAGCTTTCTTT.

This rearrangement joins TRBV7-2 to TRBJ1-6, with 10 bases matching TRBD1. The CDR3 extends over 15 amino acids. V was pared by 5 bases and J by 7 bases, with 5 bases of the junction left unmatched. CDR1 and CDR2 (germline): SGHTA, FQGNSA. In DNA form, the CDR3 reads TGTGCCAGCAGCCCGGGACAGGGGAGGAATTCACCCCTCCACTTT. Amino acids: CASSPGQGRNSPLHF.

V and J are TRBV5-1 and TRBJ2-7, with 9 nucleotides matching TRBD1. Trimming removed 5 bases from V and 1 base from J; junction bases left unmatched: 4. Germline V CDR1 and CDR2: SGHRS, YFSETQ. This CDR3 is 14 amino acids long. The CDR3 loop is CASRPGTGSYEQYF. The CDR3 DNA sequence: TGCGCCAGCAGACCCGGGACAGGGTCCTACGAGCAGTACTTC.

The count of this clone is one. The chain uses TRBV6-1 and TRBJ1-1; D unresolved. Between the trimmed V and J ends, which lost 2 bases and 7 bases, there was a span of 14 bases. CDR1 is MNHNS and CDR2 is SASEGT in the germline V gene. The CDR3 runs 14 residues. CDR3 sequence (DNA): TGTGCCAGCAGTGAACTTCGATTCGATAATGAAGCTTTCTTT. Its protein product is CASSELRFDNEAFF.

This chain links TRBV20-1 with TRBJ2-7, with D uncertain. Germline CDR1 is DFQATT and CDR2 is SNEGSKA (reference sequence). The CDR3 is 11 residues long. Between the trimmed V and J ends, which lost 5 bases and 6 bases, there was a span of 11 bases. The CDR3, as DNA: TGCAGTGCTTCAGGCTTCATCGAGCAGTACTTC. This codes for CSASGFIEQYF.

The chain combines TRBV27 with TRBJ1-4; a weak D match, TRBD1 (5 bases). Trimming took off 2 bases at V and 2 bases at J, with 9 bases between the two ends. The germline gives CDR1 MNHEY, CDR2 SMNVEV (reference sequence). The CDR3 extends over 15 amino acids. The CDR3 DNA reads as TGTGCCAGCAGTTTAGGGCCAGGGACTAATGAAAAACTGTTTTTT. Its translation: CASSLGPGTNEKLFF. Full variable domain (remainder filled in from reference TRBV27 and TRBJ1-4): EAQVTQNPRYLITVTGKKLTVTCSQNMNHEYMSWYRQDPGLGLRQIYYSMNVEVTDKGDVPEGYKVSRKEKRNFPLILESPSPNQTSLYFCASSLGPGTNEKLFFGSGTQLSVL.

The DNA of the CDR3 is TGTGCCAGCAGTTACGGTAGTTCCTATGGCTACACCTTC. Amino acid sequence: CASSYGSSYGYTF. The chain recombines TRBV6-5 with TRBJ1-2; D gene uncertain. This CDR3 is 13 amino acids long. Germline CDR1 and CDR2: MNHEY and SVGAGI. Deletions cut 2 bases from V and 4 bases from J, with 8 bases between.

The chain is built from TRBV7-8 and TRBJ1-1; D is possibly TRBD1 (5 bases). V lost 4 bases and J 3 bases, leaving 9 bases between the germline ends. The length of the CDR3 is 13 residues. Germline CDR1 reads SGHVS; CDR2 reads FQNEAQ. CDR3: CASSWGVDTEAFF. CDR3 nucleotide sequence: TGTGCCAGCAGCTGGGGGGTGGACACTGAAGCTTTCTTT.

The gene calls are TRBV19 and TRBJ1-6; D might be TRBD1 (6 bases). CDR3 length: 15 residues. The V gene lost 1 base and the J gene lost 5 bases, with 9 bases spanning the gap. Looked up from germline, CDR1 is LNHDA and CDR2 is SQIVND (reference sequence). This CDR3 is CASSIGTENNSPLHF. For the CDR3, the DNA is TGTGCCAGTAGTATAGGGACAGAGAATAATTCACCCCTCCACTTT.

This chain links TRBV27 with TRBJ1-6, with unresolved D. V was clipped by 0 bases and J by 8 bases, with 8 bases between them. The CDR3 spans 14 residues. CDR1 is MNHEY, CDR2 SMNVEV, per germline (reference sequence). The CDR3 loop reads CASSLSPGYSPLHF. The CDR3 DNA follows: TGTGCCAGCAGTTTATCGCCCGGTTATTCACCCCTCCACTTT.

The CDR3 here is CASIMTGQTGELFF. DNA for the CDR3: TGTGCCAGTATTATGACAGGGCAAACCGGGGAGCTGTTTTTT. The V and J genes are TRBV28 and TRBJ2-2, with 7 positions matching TRBD1. There are 14 residues in the CDR3. Unmatched junction bases numbered 9, after V lost 9 bases and J lost 5 bases. CDR1 MDHEN and CDR2 SYDVKM come from the germline V gene.

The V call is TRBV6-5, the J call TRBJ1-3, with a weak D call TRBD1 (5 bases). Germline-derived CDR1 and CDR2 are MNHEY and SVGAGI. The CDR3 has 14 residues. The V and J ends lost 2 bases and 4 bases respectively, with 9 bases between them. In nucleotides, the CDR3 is TGTGCCAGCAGTTACGGGACCGACGGAAACACCATATATTTT. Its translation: CASSYGTDGNTIYF.

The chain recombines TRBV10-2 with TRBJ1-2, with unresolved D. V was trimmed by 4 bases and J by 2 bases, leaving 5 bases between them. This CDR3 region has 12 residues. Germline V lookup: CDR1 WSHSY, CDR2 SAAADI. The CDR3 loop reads CASSGQNYGYTF. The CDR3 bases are TGCGCCAGCAGTGGGCAGAACTATGGCTACACCTTC.

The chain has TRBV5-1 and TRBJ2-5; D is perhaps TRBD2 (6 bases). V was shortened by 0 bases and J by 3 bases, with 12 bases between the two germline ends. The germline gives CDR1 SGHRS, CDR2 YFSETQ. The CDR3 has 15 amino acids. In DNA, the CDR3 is TGCGCCAGCAGCTTGGATTGGGGGGAGAAAGAGACCCAGTACTTC. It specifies CASSLDWGEKETQYF.

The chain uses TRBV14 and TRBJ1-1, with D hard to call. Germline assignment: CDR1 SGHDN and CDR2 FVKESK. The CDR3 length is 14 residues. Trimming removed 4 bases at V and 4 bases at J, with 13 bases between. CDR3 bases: TGTGCCAGCAGCCCGGGCCCATTTGGCACTGAAGCTTTCTTT. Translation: CASSPGPFGTEAFF.

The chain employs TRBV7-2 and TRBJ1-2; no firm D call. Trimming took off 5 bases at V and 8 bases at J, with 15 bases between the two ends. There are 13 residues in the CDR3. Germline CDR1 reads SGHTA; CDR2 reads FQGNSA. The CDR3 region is CASSGGRQRGYTF. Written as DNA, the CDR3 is TGTGCCAGCAGCGGCGGACGGCAGCGGGGCTACACCTTC. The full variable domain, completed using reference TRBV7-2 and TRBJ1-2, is GAGVSQSPSNKVTEKGKDVELRCDPISGHTALYWYRQSLGQGLEFLIYFQGNSAPDKSGLPSDRFSAERTGGSVSTLTIQRTQQEDSAVYLCASSGGRQRGYTFGSGTRLTVV.

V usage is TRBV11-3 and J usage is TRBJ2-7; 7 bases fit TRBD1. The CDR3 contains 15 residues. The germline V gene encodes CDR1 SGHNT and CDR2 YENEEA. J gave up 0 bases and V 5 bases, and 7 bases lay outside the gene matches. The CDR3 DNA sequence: TGTGCCAGCAGCCCTCGAGGGGGCTCCTCCTACGAGCAGTACTTC. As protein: CASSPRGGSSYEQYF. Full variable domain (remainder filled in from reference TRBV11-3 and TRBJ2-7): EAGVVQSPRYKIIEKKQPVAFWCNPISGHNTLYWYLQNLGQGPELLIRYENEEAVDDSQLPKDRFSAERLKGVDSTLKIQPAELGDSAVYLCASSPRGGSSYEQYFGPGTRLTVT.

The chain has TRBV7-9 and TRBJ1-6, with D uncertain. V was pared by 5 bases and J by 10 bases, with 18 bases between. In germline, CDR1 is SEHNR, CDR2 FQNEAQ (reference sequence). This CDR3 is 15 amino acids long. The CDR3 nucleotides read TGTGCCAGCAGCCTCGGCTCGGTTGTGGGATCACCCCTCCACTTT. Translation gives CASSLGSVVGSPLHF.

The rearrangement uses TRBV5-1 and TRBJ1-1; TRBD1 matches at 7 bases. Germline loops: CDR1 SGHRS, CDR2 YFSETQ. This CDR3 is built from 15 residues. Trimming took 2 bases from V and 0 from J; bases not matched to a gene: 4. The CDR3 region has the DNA TGCGCCAGCAGCTTCACCGGGACAGTGAACACTGAAGCTTTCTTT. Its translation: CASSFTGTVNTEAFF.